This T cell receptor (beta chain) was sequenced in a study of lymphopenia after photon versus proton radiotherapy. Notes on the study in general: Post-nadir diversity loss with photons came from oligoclonal expansion, particularly CD8+ Temra cells. Larger post-nadir TCR diversity loss correlated inversely with survival in deceased patients. Proton therapy kept repertoires fairly stable, unlike photons, which gained effector/memory cells. Authors raise, but do not show, better survival with proton therapy.

Using immunoSEQ multiplex PCR, the repertoire was profiled, and TCRdb retains in-frame clones only, with some absent. The profile shows 25,000 to 30,000 clones, 80% to 90% of them singletons. Points on this clone: Its antigen is undetermined. The same CDR3 is also encoded by other DNA sequences in this sample.

The CDR3 runs 15 residues. The J segment lost 2 bases and the V segment lost 2 bases, leaving 5 bases of the junction unmatched. Germline CDR1 SGDLS, CDR2 YYNGEE. The chain has TRBV9 and TRBJ2-7; 9 bases align to TRBD2. The clonotype originates from a middle-aged man with gastric cancer. Sequenced here: peripheral blood, sampled from a patient treated with photon-based radiotherapy. CDR3 in amino acids: CASSVTSGNAYEQYF. In DNA, the CDR3 is TGTGCCAGCAGCGTGACTAGCGGAAATGCCTACGAGCAGTACTTC. Combining the CDR3 with reference TRBV9 and TRBJ2-7 gives the whole variable domain DSGVTQTPKHLITATGQRVTLRCSPRSGDLSVYWYQQSLDQGLQFLIQYYNGEERAKGNILERFSAQQFPDLHSELNLSSLELGDSALYFCASSVTSGNAYEQYFGPGTRLTVT.